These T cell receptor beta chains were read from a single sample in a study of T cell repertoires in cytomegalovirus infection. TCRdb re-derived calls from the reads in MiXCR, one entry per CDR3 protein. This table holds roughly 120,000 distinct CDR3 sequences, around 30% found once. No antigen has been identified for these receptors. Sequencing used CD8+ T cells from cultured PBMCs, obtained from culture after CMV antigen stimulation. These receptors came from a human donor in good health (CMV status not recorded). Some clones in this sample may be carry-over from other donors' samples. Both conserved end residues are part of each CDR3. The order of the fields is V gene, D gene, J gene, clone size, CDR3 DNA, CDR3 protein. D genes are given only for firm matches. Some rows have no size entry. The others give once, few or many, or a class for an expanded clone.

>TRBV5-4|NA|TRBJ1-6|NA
TGTGCCAGCAGCCCGGCGGAGGGTGACCAATCTGCTAATTCACCCCTCCACTTT
CASSPAEGDQSANSPLHF
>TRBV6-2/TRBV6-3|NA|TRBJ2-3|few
TGTGCCAGCAGTTCCCGTCGGGGGAGCACAGATACGCAGTATTTT
CASSSRRGSTDTQYF
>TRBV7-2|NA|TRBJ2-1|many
TGTGCCAGCAGCTTAGGTCGGTCATGGTCCTACAATGAGCAGTTCTTC
CASSLGRSWSYNEQFF
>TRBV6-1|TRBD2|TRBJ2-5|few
TGTGCCAGCTCTATGGATGTGGGGGGGGAGACCCAGTACTTC
CASSMDVGGETQYF
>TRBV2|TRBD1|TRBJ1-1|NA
TGTGCCAGCAGTGATGAGGGACAGGGGGCGGGAAGTCGAAGGACTGAAGCTTTCTTT
CASSDEGQGAGSRRTEAFF
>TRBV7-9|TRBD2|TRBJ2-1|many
TGTGCCAGCAGCTCCCCTAGCGGGGGAAAGGGCAATGAGCAGTTCTTC
CASSSPSGGKGNEQFF
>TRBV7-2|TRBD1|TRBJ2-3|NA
TGTGCCAGCAGCCAACGGACAGGGCCCACAGATACGCAGTATTTT
CASSQRTGPTDTQYF
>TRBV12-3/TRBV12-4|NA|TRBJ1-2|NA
TGTGCCAGCAGTTTTAGGGGGGACTATGGCTACACCTTT
CASSFRGDYGYTF
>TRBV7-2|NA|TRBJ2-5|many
TGTGCCAGCAGCTCCACCCCCAGGGGAGAGACCCAGTACTTC
CASSSTPRGETQYF
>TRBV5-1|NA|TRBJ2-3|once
TGCGCCAGCAGCTGGGGGGACAGACCCACAGATACGCAGTATTTT
CASSWGDRPTDTQYF
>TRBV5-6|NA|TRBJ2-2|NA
TGTGCCAGCAGCCTCGAATGGACAATGAACACCGGGGAGCTGTTTTTT
CASSLEWTMNTGELFF
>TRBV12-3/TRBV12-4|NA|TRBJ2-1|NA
TGTGCCAGCAGTCTTAGACGGCCCCCCTACAATGAGCAGTTCTTC
CASSLRRPPYNEQFF
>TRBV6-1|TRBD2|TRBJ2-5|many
TGTGCCAGCAGTGAAGCGCAGGGAGGGGTAGGGGAGACCCAGTACTTC
CASSEAQGGVGETQYF
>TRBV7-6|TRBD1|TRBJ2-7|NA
TGTGCCAGCAGCGGCAACAGGGGTCCCTACGAGCAGTACTTC
CASSGNRGPYEQYF
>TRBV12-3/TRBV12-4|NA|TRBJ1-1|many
TGTGCCAGCACTCTGGGGGCCACTGAAGCTTTCTTT
CASTLGATEAFF
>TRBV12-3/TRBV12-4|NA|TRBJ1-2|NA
TGTGCCAGCAGTCCAGCCCCCCAGGGATGGGATAACTATGGCTACACCTTC
CASSPAPQGWDNYGYTF
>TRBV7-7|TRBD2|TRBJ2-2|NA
TGTGCTAGCAGTCCGACTAGCGGGGGGGCGAACACCGGGGAGCTGTTTTTT
CASSPTSGGANTGELFF
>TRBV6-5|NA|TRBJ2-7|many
TGTGCCAGCAGTTACGGGACACCCGGGGACGAGCAGTACTTC
CASSYGTPGDEQYF